Below, 22 T cell receptor beta chains from the same sample are listed, as sequenced in a study of CD8+ T cells in alopecia areata. The authors extracted RNA and reverse transcribed it into cDNA as the sequencing template. Sequencing was performed with immunoSEQ multiplex PCR; in TCRdb, only in-frame clones are kept and a portion is missing. The sample has about 140,000 clones, about 60% seen once; the top ten hold roughly 6.7%. This sample comprised CD4+ T cells sorted from blood, obtained at week 0. These TCRs come from a human donor with alopecia areata.

This clone was observed a handful of times. V usage is TRBV6-6 and J usage is TRBJ1-1, with D perhaps TRBD1 (6 bases). The CDR3 consists of 14 residues. Germline V gene data show CDR1 as MNHNY and CDR2 as SVGAGI (reference sequence). V lost 6 bases, J lost 5 bases, and 16 bases lay in between. CDR3 sequence: CASRGTGYMTEAFF. The CDR3 nucleotides are TGTGCCAGCAGGGGTACAGGGTATATGACTGAAGCTTTCTTT.

The chain recombines TRBV5-4 with TRBJ2-5, with TRBD2 matching over 10 bases. V lost 3 bases and J lost 1; bases outside the gene matches: 12. CDR1 and CDR2 from the germline V gene are SGHNT and YYREEE (reference sequence). CDR3 length equals 18 residues. Written as DNA, the CDR3 is TGTGCCAGCAGCTCCTACCACTTACTAGCGGGAAGCCAAGAGACCCAGTACTTC. Translating gives CASSSYHLLAGSQETQYF.

The chain has TRBV11-3 and TRBJ2-6, with TRBD1 matching over 8 bases. CDR3 length: 20 residues. J gave up 2 bases and V 7 bases, and 19 bases lay outside the gene matches. Per germline, CDR1 SGHNT and CDR2 YENEEA. DNA for the CDR3: TGTGCCAGCACCCAGCAGGGCGGACAGGGTGGAAGTGCTGGGGCCAACGTCCTGACTTTC. It translates to CASTQQGGQGGSAGANVLTF.

The chain combines TRBV2 with TRBJ1-2; D not resolved. CDR1 is SNHLY and CDR2 is FYNNEI in the germline V gene. V lost 4 bases, J lost 8 bases, and 14 bases lay in between. The CDR3 consists of 13 residues. The CDR3 loop reads CASSALVTGGYTF. The CDR3 DNA is TGTGCCAGCAGTGCCCTCGTCACGGGGGGCTACACCTTC.

The genes are TRBV4-3 and TRBJ2-1; D remains ambiguous. CDR1 and CDR2 (germline): LGHNA, YSLEER. CDR3 length: 13 amino acids. Trimming stripped 4 bases from V and 3 bases from J, with 7 bases between. The CDR3 DNA reads as TGCGCCAGCAGCCGCTTAGACTACAATGAGCAGTTCTTC. Translated: CASSRLDYNEQFF.

The genes are TRBV30 and TRBJ2-3; possible D gene TRBD2, 6 bases. Trimming left V 3 bases short and J 0 bases short, with 7 bases between. Germline CDR1 is GTSNPN and CDR2 is SVGIG (reference sequence). The CDR3 totals 13 residues. Here the CDR3 reads CAWSGLSTDTQYF. CDR3 DNA sequence: TGTGCCTGGAGCGGACTAAGCACAGATACGCAGTATTTT.

This clone has only one observation. The chain uses TRBV18 and TRBJ2-7, with TRBD2 matching over 7 bases. V dropped 5 bases and J dropped 2; count of bases not matched to a gene: 6. Germline lookup yields CDR1 KGHSH and CDR2 LQKENI. This CDR3 has 14 residues. In DNA, the CDR3 is TGTGCCAGCTCAGCCGGGACTATCACCTACGAGCAGTACTTC. Translated: CASSAGTITYEQYF. Supplemented by reference TRBV18 and TRBJ2-7, the full variable domain reads NAGVMQNPRHLVRRRGQEARLRCSPMKGHSHVYWYRQLPEEGLKFMVYLQKENIIDESGMPKERFSAEFPKEGPSILRIQQVVRGDSAAYFCASSAGTITYEQYFGPGTRLTVT.

The V call is TRBV9, the J call TRBJ2-1; a possible D gene is TRBD2 (6 bases). V lost 0 bases, J lost 3 bases, and 13 bases lay in between. The V gene's germline CDR1 is SGDLS and CDR2 YYNGEE. CDR3 length: 16 residues. CDR3 region: CASSVEGSGNYNEQFF. The CDR3 DNA reads as TGTGCCAGCAGCGTAGAGGGTAGCGGTAACTACAATGAGCAGTTCTTC.

V gene TRBV23-1 combines with J gene TRBJ2-5; D might be TRBD1 (5 bases). TRBV23-1 is an ORF for which the function is uncertain. V gave up 0 bases and J gave up 9 bases, with 17 bases separating them. This CDR3 is 15 amino acids long. CDR3 in DNA: TGCGCCAGCAGTCAATCTGCAGGGCCCTCATGGGCCCAGTACTTC. Translated, it gives CASSQSAGPSWAQYF.

CDR3 DNA: TGCGCCAGCAGCCATCCCTCCGGGACCCCTCGCGGTACGCAGTATTTT. As protein: CASSHPSGTPRGTQYF. The J gene is TRBJ2-3, the V gene TRBV4-3; D assignment may be TRBD1 or TRBD2 (5 bases each). Trimming pared 3 bases from V and 8 bases from J, leaving 21 bases between. This CDR3 comprises 16 residues. Germline CDR1 is LGHNA and CDR2 is YSLEER.

This chain joins TRBV29-1 and TRBJ1-2, with D tentatively TRBD1 (5 bases). The V gene lost 6 bases and the J gene lost 13 bases, with 18 bases spanning the gap. Germline lookup yields CDR1 SQVTM and CDR2 ANQGSEA. The CDR3 is 11 amino acids. The CDR3 sequence is CSVSSGVWSTF. In nucleotides, the CDR3 is TGCAGCGTGTCGTCGGGGGTTTGGAGCACCTTC.

The chain links TRBV6-5 to TRBJ1-6; TRBD1 aligns across 7 bases. In germline, CDR1 is MNHEY, CDR2 SVGAGI. The CDR3 length is 14 residues. V lost 4 bases, J lost 6 bases, and 3 bases stayed unmatched. CDR3 DNA: TGTGCCAGCAGTTGGGACAGACTTAATTCACCCCTCCACTTT. Encoded protein: CASSWDRLNSPLHF.

The CDR3 spells CASSTGSLTGGGRTEAFF. The CDR3 bases are TGTGCCAGCAGCACAGGGAGCCTCACAGGGGGAGGCCGCACTGAAGCTTTCTTT. The chain links TRBV7-8 to TRBJ1-1; 8 bases fit TRBD1. J lost 4 bases, V lost 5 bases, and 18 bases had no gene match. The V gene's germline CDR1 is SGHVS and CDR2 FQNEAQ. CDR3 size: 18 residues.

The chain is built from TRBV29-1 and TRBJ1-2, with TRBD1 matching over 7 bases. Germline CDR1 SQVTM, CDR2 ANQGSEA. The ends lost 4 bases at V and 4 bases at J; junction bases unmatched: 12. The CDR3 length is 15 residues. CDR3 sequence reads: CSVAGRTGGSYGYTF. The CDR3 region has the DNA TGCAGCGTTGCAGGGCGGACAGGAGGGAGCTATGGCTACACCTTC.

V and J are TRBV27 and TRBJ2-1, with D possibly being TRBD1 (5 bases). This CDR3 comprises 13 residues. Trimming removed 1 base from V and 9 bases from J, with 10 bases in between. Germline assignment: CDR1 MNHEY and CDR2 SMNVEV (reference sequence). The DNA for the CDR3 is TGTGCCAGCAGTTTATGGCAGGGTGGTGAGCAGTTCTTC. It codes for CASSLWQGGEQFF.

The V and J genes are TRBV29-1 and TRBJ1-5; possibly TRBD1 for D (5 bases). The CDR3 sequence is 13 residues long. The germline CDR1 and CDR2 sequences are SQVTM and ANQGSEA. Trimming shortened V by 4 bases and J by 4 bases, and 11 bases separated the two germline ends. CDR3: CSVAWGVNQPQHF. The DNA for the CDR3 is TGCAGCGTTGCTTGGGGGGTAAATCAGCCCCAGCATTTT.

The rearrangement links TRBV9 to TRBJ2-1; 8 bases agree with TRBD1. Germline V gives CDR1 SGDLS, CDR2 YYNGEE. With 3 bases clipped from V and 1 base from J, the junction kept 3 bases outside the gene matches. CDR3 size: 15 residues. CDR3 in amino acids: CASSADRGSYNEQFF. The CDR3 region has the DNA TGTGCCAGCAGCGCCGACAGGGGTTCCTACAATGAGCAGTTCTTC.

The rearrangement uses TRBV25-1 and TRBJ1-6, with D uncertain. CDR3 length: 13 residues. Germline values: CDR1 MGHDK, CDR2 SYGVNS. Deletions cut 4 bases from V and 4 bases from J, with 5 bases between. The DNA of the CDR3 is TGTGCCAGCAGTGTAGGGTATAATTCACCCCTCCACTTT. It codes for CASSVGYNSPLHF.

This clone has more than one count but fewer than ten. J is TRBJ2-5 and V is TRBV4-3; 9 bases fit TRBD2. The ends lost 3 bases at V and 5 bases at J; junction bases unmatched: 7. Looked up from germline, CDR1 is LGHNA and CDR2 is YSLEER. CDR3 length: 15 amino acids. This CDR3 is CASSHRAGGGETQYF. The CDR3 DNA follows: TGCGCCAGCAGCCATAGAGCGGGGGGCGGGGAGACCCAGTACTTC.

This chain connects TRBV15 to TRBJ2-7, with unresolved D. The CDR3 sequence is 17 residues long. Germline CDR1 and CDR2: LNHNV and YYDKDF (reference sequence). Trimming took off 3 bases at V and 4 bases at J, with 22 bases between the two ends. CDR3 nucleotides: TGTGCCACCAGCAGCAAGGGCCGGACCACCGGGTGGTACGAGCAGTACTTC. Amino acid sequence: CATSSKGRTTGWYEQYF. The full variable domain, its missing parts supplied by reference TRBV15 and TRBJ2-7, is DAMVIQNPRYQVTQFGKPVTLSCSQTLNHNVMYWYQQKSSQAPKLLFHYYDKDFNNEADTPDNFQSRRPNTSFCFLDIRSPGLGDTAMYLCATSSKGRTTGWYEQYFGPGTRLTVT.

The rearrangement uses TRBV30 and TRBJ1-4; a possible D gene is TRBD1 (6 bases). Germline V CDR1 and CDR2: GTSNPN, SVGIG (reference sequence). CDR3 length: 14 residues. Trimming removed 0 bases at V and 7 bases at J, with 12 bases between. The CDR3 sequence is CAWSVSVRGEKLFF. The CDR3 DNA follows: TGTGCCTGGAGTGTAAGCGTCAGGGGTGAAAAACTGTTTTTT. Based on the CDR3 plus reference TRBV30 and TRBJ1-4, the full variable domain is SQTIHQWPATLVQPVGSPLSLECTVEGTSNPNLYWYRQAAGRGLQLLFYSVGIGQISSEVPQNLSASRPQDRQFILSSKKLLLSDSGFYLCAWSVSVRGEKLFFGSGTQLSVL.

The chain employs TRBV12-5 and TRBJ1-6; D remains ambiguous. The CDR3 length is 15 residues. The V end lost 1 base, the J end lost 10 bases, and 14 bases lay between the germline ends. CDR1 is LGHNT, CDR2 FRNRAP, per germline. CDR3 in amino acids: CASGLGGGERSPLHF. CDR3 nucleotides: TGTGCTAGTGGTTTGGGGGGAGGTGAGCGCTCACCCCTCCACTTT.